A single sample is the source of the 23 T cell receptor beta chains below, sequenced in a study of blood T cell repertoires in COVID-19. Sequenced by immunoSEQ multiplex PCR; TCRdb stores in-frame clones only, minus some. The table records about 310,000 clones, over 75% of them present only once. Sequencing was carried out using peripheral blood. The origin of the receptors is a woman aged 45-60 years who had recovered from COVID-19.

This clone has more than one count but fewer than ten. The genes are TRBV2 and TRBJ1-6; D might be TRBD1 (5 bases). Per the germline V gene, CDR1 is SNHLY and CDR2 is FYNNEI. The CDR3 has 18 residues. V was trimmed by 4 bases and J by 8 bases, leaving 24 bases between them. CDR3 loop: CASSVYALNKGLDSPLHF. The CDR3 DNA reads as TGTGCCAGCAGTGTTTATGCATTGAACAAGGGGTTGGATTCACCCCTCCACTTT.

The genes are TRBV6-2 or TRBV6-3 and TRBJ2-1; 8 nucleotides match TRBD2. Per germline, CDR1 MNHEY and CDR2 SVGEGT. This CDR3 comprises 17 residues. J was trimmed by 4 bases and V by 6 bases; bases with no gene match: 14. CDR3 nucleotide sequence: TGTGCCAGCAGCCCATCCTCAGGGGCGGGGGGTTACAATGAGCAGTTCTTC. This gives the protein CASSPSSGAGGYNEQFF.

This clone appeared a single time. CDR3 DNA sequence: TGTGCCAGCGCCAGCGACTACAATGAGCAGTTCTTC. It yields the protein CASASDYNEQFF. The chain combines TRBV6-5 with TRBJ2-1; D remains ambiguous. Germline CDR1 reads MNHEY; CDR2 reads SVGAGI. The CDR3 spans 12 residues. Trimming stripped 8 bases from V and 3 bases from J, with 8 bases between.

This clone has a single count. The chain recombines TRBV28 with TRBJ1-5; TRBD1 might be the D (5 bases). The CDR3 loop spans 14 amino acids. Germline V gene data show CDR1 as MDHEN and CDR2 as SYDVKM. V was pared by 5 bases and J by 4 bases, with 12 bases between. CDR3 sequence (DNA): TGTGCCAGCAGTGACAGTAGGGATAATCAGCCCCAGCATTTT. This encodes CASSDSRDNQPQHF. The full variable domain, completed using reference TRBV28 and TRBJ1-5, is DVKVTQSSRYLVKRTGEKVFLECVQDMDHENMFWYRQDPGLGLRLIYFSYDVKMKEKGDIPEGYSVSREKKERFSLILESASTNQTSMYLCASSDSRDNQPQHFGDGTRLSIL.

This sequence joins TRBV9 and TRBJ2-3, with 7 bases identical to TRBD1. CDR3 size: 15 residues. Germline CDR1 reads SGDLS; CDR2 reads YYNGEE. The J segment lost 2 bases and the V segment lost 4 bases, leaving 7 bases of the junction unmatched. For the CDR3, the DNA is TGTGCCAGCAGCCCGGGACAGACTTCCACAGATACGCAGTATTTT. It is translated as CASSPGQTSTDTQYF.

The chain uses TRBV28 and TRBJ2-2, with 7 nucleotides matching TRBD2. The germline V gene encodes CDR1 MDHEN and CDR2 SYDVKM. After removal of 3 bases from V and 7 bases from J, the junction contained 8 bases not matched to a gene. The CDR3 length is 15 residues. This CDR3 reads CASSLISGLIGELFF. CDR3 bases: TGTGCCAGCAGTTTGATTAGCGGGTTGATCGGGGAGCTGTTTTTT.

V gene TRBV11-3 combines with J gene TRBJ2-3, with 8 bases matching TRBD1. With 5 bases clipped from V and 0 bases from J, the junction kept 4 bases outside the gene matches. The CDR3 covers 15 residues. Germline lookup yields CDR1 SGHNT and CDR2 YENEEA. The CDR3 reads CASSPRQGSTDTQYF. DNA of the CDR3: TGTGCCAGCAGCCCCAGACAGGGGAGCACAGATACGCAGTATTTT. The full variable domain, with the rest looked up from reference TRBV11-3 and TRBJ2-3, is EAGVVQSPRYKIIEKKQPVAFWCNPISGHNTLYWYLQNLGQGPELLIRYENEEAVDDSQLPKDRFSAERLKGVDSTLKIQPAELGDSAVYLCASSPRQGSTDTQYFGPGTRLTVL.

The chain carries TRBV5-6 and TRBJ2-2, with 16 nucleotides matching TRBD2. This CDR3 has 16 amino acids. V lost 3 bases and J lost 13; bases outside the gene matches: 9. CDR1 and CDR2 from the germline V gene are SGHDT and YYEEEE. The CDR3 loop is CASSYGTSGGAGRLFF. The CDR3 coding sequence is TGTGCCAGCAGCTATGGGACTAGCGGGGGGGCCGGTCGGCTGTTTTTT.

For the CDR3, the DNA is TGTGCCAGTAGTATCAGGCAGTCCGTGTCCGGGGAGCTGTTTTTT. It codes for CASSIRQSVSGELFF. The rearrangement uses TRBV19 and TRBJ2-2; D remains ambiguous. Trimming cost V 3 bases and J 6 bases, with 14 bases left between them. The CDR3 covers 15 residues. Germline CDR1 LNHDA, CDR2 SQIVND (reference sequence).

This chain's CDR3 is CASKSGYEQYF. The CDR3 nucleotides read TGTGCCAGCAAGTCCGGCTACGAGCAGTACTTC. The chain joins TRBV12-3 or TRBV12-4 to TRBJ2-7; no firm D call. The length of the CDR3 is 11 residues. Between the trimmed V and J ends, which lost 7 bases and 3 bases, there was a span of 7 bases.

This chain uses TRBV27 with TRBJ2-7, with 7 bases fitting TRBD1. The CDR3 contains 17 residues. Germline V CDR1 and CDR2: MNHEY, SMNVEV (reference sequence). Trimming took 2 bases from V and 3 from J; bases not matched to a gene: 13. The chain's CDR3 is CASSLRQGDSIGYEQYF. CDR3 in DNA: TGTGCCAGCAGTTTACGACAGGGAGACTCAATAGGCTACGAGCAGTACTTC.

The chain is built from TRBV4-1 and TRBJ2-6; 12 bases align to TRBD2. Germline trimming cut 0 bases from V and 4 bases from J; bases unmatched to any gene: 7. The CDR3 has 19 amino acids. CDR1 and CDR2 from the germline V gene are MGHRA and YSYEKL. CDR3 coding DNA: TGCGCCAGCAGCCAAGATAATCTAGCGGGAGGGCTCGGGGCCAACGTCCTGACTTTC. Translating it yields CASSQDNLAGGLGANVLTF.

This chain links TRBV28 with TRBJ2-3; D not certain. CDR3 length equals 14 residues. Per the germline V gene, CDR1 is MDHEN and CDR2 is SYDVKM. V was cut by 2 bases and J by 3 bases, with 9 bases left in between. CDR3 bases: TGTGCCAGCAGTTTAGGCAGTTTAACAGATACGCAGTATTTT. Amino acids: CASSLGSLTDTQYF.

This rearrangement joins TRBV7-8 to TRBJ2-1; 11 nucleotides match TRBD2. From germline, CDR1 is SGHVS and CDR2 FQNEAQ. The CDR3 sequence is 16 residues long. V was clipped by 5 bases and J by 1 base; unmatched bases: 4. CDR3 nucleotides: TGTGCCAGCAGCCTGGGGACTAGCGGATCCTACAATGAGCAGTTCTTC. Translated, it gives CASSLGTSGSYNEQFF. Based on the CDR3 plus reference TRBV7-8 and TRBJ2-1, the full variable domain is GAGVSQSPRYKVAKRGQDVALRCDPISGHVSLFWYQQALGQGPEFLTYFQNEAQLDKSGLPSDRFFAERPEGSVSTLKIQRTQQEDSAVYLCASSLGTSGSYNEQFFGPGTRLTVL.

This clone has more than one count but fewer than ten. Here the CDR3 reads CASSVRRSNTGELFF. In DNA, the CDR3 is TGTGCCAGCAGCGTCCGGAGATCGAACACCGGGGAGCTGTTTTTT. V is TRBV7-9 and J is TRBJ2-2; unclear D gene. CDR1 and CDR2 from the germline V gene are SEHNR and FQNEAQ (reference sequence). Between the trimmed V and J ends, which lost 5 bases and 0 bases, there was a span of 10 bases. The CDR3 consists of 15 residues.

This clone was counted a single time. The V and J genes are TRBV28 and TRBJ2-1; 7 bases fit TRBD2. V lost 4 bases, J lost 3 bases, and 6 bases stayed unmatched. The CDR3 is 15 residues long. CDR1 is MDHEN and CDR2 is SYDVKM in the germline V gene. In DNA, the CDR3 is TGTGCCAGCAGTTCACCCGGGACTATCTACAATGAGCAGTTCTTC. Translation: CASSSPGTIYNEQFF.

This chain uses TRBV6-2 or TRBV6-3 with TRBJ2-5, with D maybe TRBD1 (5 bases). V was cut by 0 bases and J by 7 bases, with 6 bases left in between. This CDR3 region has 12 residues. Germline V lookup: CDR1 MNHEY, CDR2 SVGEGT. CDR3 coding DNA: TGTGCCAGCAGTTACTCTCAGGGGACCCAGTACTTC. Translated: CASSYSQGTQYF.

The chain has TRBV5-5 and TRBJ1-6; D gene uncertain. Germline lookup yields CDR1 SGHKS and CDR2 YYEKEE (reference sequence). Trimming stripped 4 bases from V and 9 bases from J, with 20 bases between. The CDR3 is 16 residues long. The CDR3 reads CASSPLVTVSGSPLHF. CDR3 in DNA: TGTGCCAGCAGCCCGCTTGTAACGGTGTCTGGTTCACCCCTCCACTTT.

The chain couples TRBV19 to TRBJ1-1; possibly TRBD1 for D (5 bases). Trimming took 3 bases from V and 8 from J, leaving 13 bases between them. The CDR3 is 13 amino acids. Germline lookup yields CDR1 LNHDA and CDR2 SQIVND (reference sequence). The CDR3 bases are TGTGCCAGTAGTATGCAGGGTACTCGGGAAGCTTTCTTT. Translation: CASSMQGTREAFF.

V gene TRBV11-2 combines with J gene TRBJ2-3; D is unclear. The CDR3 consists of 14 residues. V shed 1 base and J shed 0 bases, with 5 bases lying between them. Germline loops: CDR1 SGHAT, CDR2 FQNNGV. As DNA, the CDR3 is TGTGCCAGCAGCTTAGGTCCGAGCACAGATACGCAGTATTTT. Protein product: CASSLGPSTDTQYF.

The chain has TRBV7-6 and TRBJ2-5, with TRBD1 matching over 7 bases. Germline CDR1 is SGHVS and CDR2 is FNYEAQ. This CDR3 is 17 amino acids long. Trimming removed 0 bases from V and 5 bases from J; junction bases left unmatched: 12. The CDR3 sequence: CASSLAVPTGPRETQYF. The CDR3 nucleotides read TGTGCCAGCAGCTTAGCTGTACCGACAGGGCCTCGGGAGACCCAGTACTTC. The variable domain in full, completed from reference TRBV7-6 and TRBJ2-5, reads GAGVSQSPRYKVTKRGQDVALRCDPISGHVSLYWYRQALGQGPEFLTYFNYEAQQDKSGLPNDRFSAERPEGSISTLTIQRTEQRDSAMYRCASSLAVPTGPRETQYFGPGTRLLVL.

This chain joins TRBV4-3 and TRBJ2-5; 9 nucleotides line up with TRBD2. The CDR3 totals 13 residues. J gave up 4 bases and V 4 bases, and 1 base lay outside the gene matches. The V gene's germline CDR1 is LGHNA and CDR2 YSLEER. The CDR3 nucleotides are TGCGCCAGCAGCCCAGCGGGGGGAGAGACCCAGTACTTC. Its translation is CASSPAGGETQYF.

The chain combines TRBV3-1 (or the pseudogene TRBV3-2) with TRBJ2-7; 11 bases fit TRBD2. This CDR3 is built from 16 residues. Germline V gene sequence: CDR1 LGHDT, CDR2 YNNKEL (reference sequence). V was clipped by 0 bases and J by 7 bases; unmatched bases: 8. In DNA form, the CDR3 reads TGTGCCAGCAGCCAAGATCTACTAGCGGGAGTTGGTGAGCAGTACTTC. This encodes CASSQDLLAGVGEQYF.